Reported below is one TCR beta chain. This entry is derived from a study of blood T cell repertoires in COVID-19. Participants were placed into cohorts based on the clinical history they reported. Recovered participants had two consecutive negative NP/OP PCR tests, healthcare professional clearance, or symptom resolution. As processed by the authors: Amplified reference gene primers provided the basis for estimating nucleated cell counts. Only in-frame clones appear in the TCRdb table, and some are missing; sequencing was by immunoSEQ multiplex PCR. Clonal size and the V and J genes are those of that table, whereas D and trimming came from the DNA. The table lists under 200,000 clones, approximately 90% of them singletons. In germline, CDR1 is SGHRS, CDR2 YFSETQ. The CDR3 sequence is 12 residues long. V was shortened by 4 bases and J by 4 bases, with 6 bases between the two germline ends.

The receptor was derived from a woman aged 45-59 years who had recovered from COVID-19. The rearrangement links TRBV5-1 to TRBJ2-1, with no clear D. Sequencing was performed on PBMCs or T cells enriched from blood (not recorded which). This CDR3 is CASSISYNEQFF. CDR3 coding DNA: TGCGCCAGCAGCATCAGTTACAATGAGCAGTTCTTC.